A single sample gave rise to the 21 T cell receptor beta chains below, sequenced in a study of blood T cell repertoires in COVID-19. Profiled with immunoSEQ multiplex PCR; TCRdb holds only in-frame clones, not every one. The data contain 200,000 to 250,000 clones, about 82% of them singletons. Material: peripheral blood. All receptors come from a woman older than 75 with COVID-19, enrolled during active disease.

CDR3 DNA: TGTGCCAGCAGCGGTTCCGGGACAGCTAATTCACCCCTCCACTTT. It codes for CASSGSGTANSPLHF. The chain links TRBV5-4 to TRBJ1-6; 7 bases align to TRBD1. The trim removed 4 bases at V and 6 bases at J, leaving 7 bases unmatched. This CDR3 region has 15 residues. CDR1 is SGHNT, CDR2 YYREEE, per germline (reference sequence).

The rearrangement links TRBV5-1 to TRBJ2-5, with 9 bases matching TRBD1. The CDR3 contains 15 residues. V lost 2 bases, J lost 5 bases, and 7 bases stayed unmatched. The germline V gene has CDR1 SGHRS and CDR2 YFSETQ. The CDR3 DNA follows: TGCGCCAGCAGCTTTGGGACAGGGTCTATGGAGACCCAGTACTTC. This translates into CASSFGTGSMETQYF.

This chain joins TRBV6-6 and TRBJ1-1, with a weak D call TRBD1 (6 bases). The CDR3 extends over 12 amino acids. Trimming took off 6 bases at V and 6 bases at J, with 11 bases between the two ends. CDR1 MNHNY and CDR2 SVGAGI come from the germline V gene (reference sequence). DNA for the CDR3: TGTGCCAGCAGCTTCCAGGGGTCTGAAGCTTTCTTT. Encoded protein: CASSFQGSEAFF.

This clone has a handful of counts. J is TRBJ1-2 and V is TRBV28, with TRBD1 matching 10 bases. CDR1 and CDR2 (germline): MDHEN, SYDVKM. V gave up 2 bases and J gave up 7 bases; unmatched junction bases: 13. The CDR3 is 17 residues long. CDR3 protein: CASSLLPGTGARGGYTF. The CDR3 bases are TGTGCCAGCAGTTTACTTCCGGGGACAGGGGCGAGGGGTGGCTACACCTTC.

This clone has a single count. The chain employs TRBV19 and TRBJ2-2, with TRBD2 identical over 11 bases. Trimming at V came to 1 base and at J to 5 bases, leaving 6 bases not matched to a gene. This CDR3 spans 17 amino acids. CDR1 and CDR2 (germline): LNHDA, SQIVND (reference sequence). The DNA of the CDR3 is TGTGCCAGTAGTATAGTTAGCGGGGGGGCCGTGACCGGGGAGCTGTTTTTT. Translated, it gives CASSIVSGGAVTGELFF.

The chain uses TRBV27 and TRBJ1-6, with D perhaps TRBD1 (5 bases). CDR3 length: 15 residues. V lost 2 bases to trimming and J lost 7 bases, with 12 bases between them. Germline V gene sequence: CDR1 MNHEY, CDR2 SMNVEV (reference sequence). The CDR3 nucleotides are TGTGCCAGCAGTTTAGGGTCTAGGGGAAATTCACCCCTCCACTTT. Residues: CASSLGSRGNSPLHF.

This chain's CDR3 is CASSKSGVGGYTF. CDR3 sequence (DNA): TGTGCCAGTAGTAAAAGCGGGGTTGGAGGCTACACCTTC. The V gene is TRBV19, the J gene TRBJ1-2, with no clear D. This CDR3 has 13 residues. Germline-derived CDR1 and CDR2 are LNHDA and SQIVND (reference sequence). Trimming cost V 4 bases and J 8 bases, with 14 bases left between them.

V usage is TRBV7-2 and J usage is TRBJ2-7, with a weak D call TRBD1 (6 bases). CDR1 and CDR2 from the germline V gene are SGHTA and FQGNSA. The CDR3 spans 15 residues. The V end lost 2 bases, the J end lost 3 bases, and 14 bases lay between the germline ends. The CDR3 DNA follows: TGTGCCAGCAGCTTAAGTCGGACAGCTTACTACGAGCAGTACTTC. Amino acids: CASSLSRTAYYEQYF.

The V call is TRBV4-2, the J call TRBJ2-1; TRBD1 might be the D (6 bases). V lost 0 bases, J lost 0 bases, and 15 bases lay in between. The CDR3 totals 18 residues. The germline V gene encodes CDR1 LGHNA and CDR2 YNFKEQ. DNA of the CDR3: TGTGCCAGCAGCCAAGAGTACAGGGTGACCCCCTCCTACAATGAGCAGTTCTTC. Translation gives CASSQEYRVTPSYNEQFF.

As to this clone: Other nucleotide sequences in the sample specify the same CDR3. The chain links TRBV9 to TRBJ1-3, with D possibly matching TRBD1 (6 bases). CDR1 SGDLS and CDR2 YYNGEE come from the germline V gene. The V gene lost 7 bases and the J gene lost 1 base, with 9 bases spanning the gap. The CDR3 runs 13 residues. For the CDR3, the DNA is TGTGCCAGCTCGGACAGTTCTGGAAACACCATATATTTT. Its translation is CASSDSSGNTIYF.

CDR3 sequence reads: CATYLSEDRSVSPQHF. The CDR3 DNA follows: TGTGCCACCTATCTGTCCGAGGACAGGTCCGTTTCGCCCCAGCATTTT. The rearrangement links TRBV15 to TRBJ1-5; the match to TRBD1 covers 7 bases. The CDR3 runs 16 residues. Germline CDR1 is LNHNV and CDR2 is YYDKDF (reference sequence). Germline trimming cut 8 bases from V and 9 bases from J; bases unmatched to any gene: 19.

This clone was seen just once. The CDR3 spells CASSRQGIGYEQYF. The CDR3 DNA sequence: TGTGCCAGCAGCCGCCAGGGGATCGGCTACGAGCAGTACTTC. The chain joins TRBV5-6 to TRBJ2-7; tentatively, D is TRBD1 (6 bases). The CDR3 covers 14 residues. Trimming stripped 4 bases from V and 3 bases from J, with 14 bases between. Germline CDR1 SGHDT, CDR2 YYEEEE.

The rearrangement uses TRBV24-1 and TRBJ1-2; TRBD1 is a possible D gene (6 bases). CDR1 and CDR2 from the germline V gene are KGHDR and SFDVKD. This CDR3 has 14 residues. Trimming took off 2 bases at V and 7 bases at J, with 13 bases between the two ends. The CDR3 region has the DNA TGTGCCACCAGTGATTCCGGCCTAGGGGGTGGCTACACCTTC. It yields the protein CATSDSGLGGGYTF.

This rearrangement joins TRBV10-2 to TRBJ1-6, with D unresolved. Per the germline V gene, CDR1 is WSHSY and CDR2 is SAAADI. Trimming pared 3 bases from V and 1 base from J, leaving 7 bases between. The CDR3 is 15 residues long. CDR3: CASSDRESYNSPLHF. As DNA, the CDR3 is TGCGCCAGCAGTGATCGGGAGTCCTATAATTCACCCCTCCACTTT.

The rearrangement joins TRBV27 to TRBJ2-5, with TRBD1 identical over 9 bases. Unmatched junction bases numbered 4, after V lost 5 bases and J lost 3 bases. Germline CDR1 reads MNHEY; CDR2 reads SMNVEV (reference sequence). This CDR3 spans 14 amino acids. The CDR3 spells CASSRGQGKETQYF. CDR3 bases: TGTGCCAGCAGTCGCGGACAGGGGAAAGAGACCCAGTACTTC.

The CDR3 reads CAITDDRGGYGYTF. The CDR3 region has the DNA TGTGCCATCACCGACGACAGGGGTGGTTATGGCTACACCTTC. This chain connects TRBV10-3 to TRBJ1-2, with 8 bases matching TRBD1. Germline V lookup: CDR1 ENHRY, CDR2 SYGVKD. Trimming took 7 bases from V and 5 from J; bases not matched to a gene: 9. The CDR3 has 14 amino acids.

The chain employs TRBV29-1 and TRBJ2-1; 7 nucleotides align to TRBD2. CDR1 and CDR2 from the germline V gene are SQVTM and ANQGSEA. V dropped 7 bases and J dropped 15; count of bases not matched to a gene: 15. CDR3 length: 12 residues. The CDR3 loop is CSGEGGREGRFF. CDR3 coding DNA: TGCAGCGGGGAAGGTGGCAGGGAGGGTCGGTTCTTC.

The chain couples TRBV18 to TRBJ1-5, with a tentative D call TRBD1 (6 bases). This CDR3 is built from 16 residues. In germline, CDR1 is KGHSH, CDR2 LQKENI. The V end was cut by 2 bases, the J end by 4 bases, with 15 bases between. CDR3 amino acids: CASSPKIPGENQPQHF. In nucleotides, the CDR3 is TGTGCCAGCTCACCAAAAATCCCAGGGGAGAATCAGCCCCAGCATTTT. The full variable domain, completed using reference TRBV18 and TRBJ1-5, is NAGVMQNPRHLVRRRGQEARLRCSPMKGHSHVYWYRQLPEEGLKFMVYLQKENIIDESGMPKERFSAEFPKEGPSILRIQQVVRGDSAAYFCASSPKIPGENQPQHFGDGTRLSIL.

This clone was counted between two and nine times. The CDR3 here is CASSGTGNSYNSPLHF. The CDR3, as DNA: TGTGCCAGCAGCGGAACGGGGAACTCCTATAATTCACCCCTCCACTTT. The chain recombines TRBV9 with TRBJ1-6; no firm D call. The CDR3 is made up of 16 amino acids. The germline V gene encodes CDR1 SGDLS and CDR2 YYNGEE. Trimming left V 3 bases short and J 0 bases short, with 10 bases between.

V and J are TRBV9 and TRBJ1-3, with a tentative D call TRBD1 (5 bases). Germline lookup yields CDR1 SGDLS and CDR2 YYNGEE. The CDR3 contains 16 residues. The germline V and J ends were trimmed by 1 base and 0 bases, with 11 bases remaining between them. Written as DNA, the CDR3 is TGTGCCAGCAGCGTAAGCGACAGCTTCTCTGGAAACACCATATATTTT. Encoded protein: CASSVSDSFSGNTIYF.

With regard to this clone: Other nucleotide sequences in the sample specify the same CDR3. This sequence joins TRBV6-1 and TRBJ1-2; D perhaps matches TRBD1 (5 bases). Per germline, CDR1 MNHNS and CDR2 SASEGT. The CDR3 sequence is 15 residues long. V lost 0 bases to trimming and J lost 3 bases, with 11 bases between them. CDR3 loop: CASSEARGEYYGYTF. CDR3 DNA sequence: TGTGCCAGCAGTGAAGCAAGGGGCGAATACTATGGCTACACCTTC.